What follows are 10 T cell receptor beta chains derived from one specimen sequenced in a study of blood T cell repertoires in COVID-19. Clones were sequenced by immunoSEQ multiplex PCR, and TCRdb holds only the in-frame ones, with some missing. The sample has approximately 240,000 clones; roughly 84% are singletons. Input material: peripheral blood. Source of these receptors: a man between 50 and 59 years old who had recovered from COVID-19.

The chain uses TRBV7-6 and TRBJ2-1; D call uncertain. Germline V gene data show CDR1 as SGHVS and CDR2 as FNYEAQ. Trimming stripped 5 bases from V and 6 bases from J, with 14 bases between. This CDR3 is built from 14 residues. Here the CDR3 DNA reads TGTGCCAGCAGCCCCCTTGCCCTCGGCAATGAGCAGTTCTTC. Protein sequence: CASSPLALGNEQFF.

The rearrangement uses TRBV18 and TRBJ2-1, with 10 bases identical to TRBD1. J gave up 2 bases and V 3 bases, and 7 bases lay outside the gene matches. CDR1 and CDR2 (germline): KGHSH, LQKENI. CDR3 size: 17 residues. The chain's CDR3 is CASSPPGQGFPYNEQFF. CDR3 coding DNA: TGTGCCAGCTCACCGCCGGGACAGGGGTTTCCCTACAATGAGCAGTTCTTC.

This chain links TRBV9 with TRBJ2-1, with 14 positions matching TRBD2. The junction had 3 bases not matched to a gene; V was cut back by 4 bases and J by 6 bases. The CDR3 extends over 15 amino acids. CDR1 is SGDLS, CDR2 YYNGEE, per germline. For the CDR3, the DNA is TGTGCCAGCAGCTCGGGACTAGCGGGAGTCAATGAGCAGTTCTTC. Residues: CASSSGLAGVNEQFF.

This clone was detected a few times. V usage is TRBV2 and J usage is TRBJ2-7; tentative D call: TRBD2 (6 bases). The germline V and J ends were trimmed by 6 bases and 3 bases, with 9 bases remaining between them. This CDR3 spans 12 amino acids. Germline-derived CDR1 and CDR2 are SNHLY and FYNNEI. For the CDR3, the DNA is TGTGCCAGCAGATTTAGCGGCTACGAGCAGTACTTC. Its translation: CASRFSGYEQYF.

This clone was found a few times. V and J are TRBV24-1 and TRBJ2-3; 10 bases map to TRBD1. Trimming cost V 7 bases and J 5 bases; bases outside gene matches: 5. The length of the CDR3 is 14 residues. Per the germline V gene, CDR1 is KGHDR and CDR2 is SFDVKD. The CDR3 loop is CATSGDRGRDTQYF. The CDR3 DNA reads TGTGCCACCAGCGGGGACAGGGGAAGAGATACGCAGTATTTT.

For the CDR3, the DNA is TGTGCCAGCAGTGCCAGCTCCTACGAGCAGTACTTC. Translated: CASSASSYEQYF. This rearrangement joins TRBV2 to TRBJ2-7, with D unclear. The CDR3 consists of 12 residues. CDR1 and CDR2 from the germline V gene are SNHLY and FYNNEI. The V and J ends lost 4 bases and 0 bases respectively, with 4 bases between them.

The chain employs TRBV4-1 and TRBJ2-7; 7 nucleotides line up with TRBD2. Unmatched junction bases numbered 17, after V lost 2 bases and J lost 7 bases. CDR3 length: 17 residues. Germline-derived CDR1 and CDR2 are MGHRA and YSYEKL. The CDR3 nucleotides are TGCGCCAGCAGCCAAATTACCGCGGGAGTAATCTCGAGGGAGCAGTACTTC. It codes for CASSQITAGVISREQYF.

In its sample, this clone was seen a few times. The CDR3 here is CASSPVRTSGRGVDTQYF. CDR3 coding DNA: TGCGCCAGCAGCCCAGTCCGGACTAGCGGGAGGGGGGTAGATACGCAGTATTTT. The rearrangement joins TRBV5-1 to TRBJ2-3; 15 bases map to TRBD2. After removal of 4 bases from V and 5 bases from J, the junction contained 11 bases not matched to a gene. The germline V gene encodes CDR1 SGHRS and CDR2 YFSETQ. CDR3 length equals 18 residues.

This clone was seen just once. This chain connects TRBV18 to TRBJ1-1; TRBD1 agrees at 9 bases. The germline V gene has CDR1 KGHSH and CDR2 LQKENI. The junction had 3 bases not matched to a gene; V was cut back by 3 bases and J by 1 base. The CDR3 runs 15 residues. The CDR3 here is CASSPKQGANTEAFF. The CDR3 DNA reads TGTGCCAGCTCACCCAAACAGGGGGCGAACACTGAAGCTTTCTTT. The full variable domain, completed using reference TRBV18 and TRBJ1-1, is NAGVMQNPRHLVRRRGQEARLRCSPMKGHSHVYWYRQLPEEGLKFMVYLQKENIIDESGMPKERFSAEFPKEGPSILRIQQVVRGDSAAYFCASSPKQGANTEAFFGQGTRLTVV.

The CDR3, as DNA: TGTGCCAGTAGTATAGGGCGGTTCCAAGAGACCCAGTACTTC. This sequence encodes CASSIGRFQETQYF. V is TRBV19 and J is TRBJ2-5; no definite D call. The CDR3 length is 14 residues. V lost 1 base and J 1 base, leaving 7 bases between the germline ends. Germline assignment: CDR1 LNHDA and CDR2 SQIVND (reference sequence).